This TCR beta chain emerged from a study of T cells expressing NK-cell markers. Overall study findings and caveats: Dominance of the CD3+CD56-NKG2C+ fraction by these clonotypes also held in four donors.

Reprocessing the 5' RACE reads, TCRdb reports a single entry for every CDR3 protein and omits DNA. The ten most abundant clones cover roughly 20% of a sample with 150,000 or so distinct CDR3 sequences. The CDR3 runs to 14 residues. Germline-derived CDR1 and CDR2 are GTSNPN and SVGIG (reference sequence). With respect to this clonotype: The antigen is unknown.

Sequencing was performed on blood T cells: a sorted CD56 or NKG2C T cell subset, CD4+ or CD8+ T cells, or bulk PBMC T cells (not recorded which). This chain uses TRBV30 with TRBJ1-3. The sequence derives from a woman aged 18 to 75 in good health. This chain's CDR3 is CAWDPANSRYTIYF.